The next 15 T cell receptor beta chains were all read from a single sample in a study of response to subunit inactivated influenza vaccine. TCRdb re-analysed the RT-PCR reads in MiXCR, keeping a single row per CDR3 protein. Of 650,000 or so distinct CDR3 sequences detected, 13% to 15% appear once; the ten largest clones hold 7.5% to 8%. The source was PBMCs from blood, collected around 14 days before vaccination. These TCRs come from a man aged 50 to 60 who received an inactivated influenza vaccine.

Only a few counts were recorded for this clonotype. The chain carries TRBV7-8 and TRBJ2-7, with TRBD2 matching 7 bases. The germline V gene encodes CDR1 SGHVS and CDR2 FQNEAQ. The ends lost 4 bases at V and 4 bases at J; junction bases unmatched: 7. This CDR3 is built from 14 residues. The CDR3, as DNA: TGTGCCAGCAGCTCCCGTGGGGGGGAATACGAGCAGTACTTC. This translates into CASSSRGGEYEQYF.

This clonotype was counted ten times or more. The chain combines TRBV4-3 with TRBJ2-7; maybe TRBD2 (6 bases). This CDR3 contains 17 residues. Looked up from germline, CDR1 is LGHNA and CDR2 is YSLEER. The V end was cut by 0 bases, the J end by 0 bases, with 15 bases between. The CDR3 sequence is CASSQEGGAGPSYEQYF. DNA for the CDR3: TGCGCCAGCAGCCAAGAAGGAGGGGCGGGCCCCTCCTACGAGCAGTACTTC.

This clonotype has just one count. V usage is TRBV5-6 and J usage is TRBJ2-7; TRBD1 aligns across 7 bases. V trimming: 5 bases; J trimming: 7 bases; junction bases outside the gene matches: 9. CDR1 and CDR2 from the germline V gene are SGHDT and YYEEEE. CDR3 length equals 13 residues. The CDR3 spells CASSQLQGVEQYF. In DNA form, the CDR3 reads TGTGCCAGCAGTCAACTCCAGGGGGTTGAGCAGTACTTC.

In this sample, this clonotype turned up many times. The rearrangement links TRBV9 to TRBJ2-1; D may match TRBD1 or TRBD2 (5 bases each). The CDR3 has 16 amino acids. The germline gives CDR1 SGDLS, CDR2 YYNGEE. V was clipped by 2 bases and J by 0 bases, with 12 bases between them. The CDR3 loop is CASSVEGQSSYNEQFF. CDR3 in DNA: TGTGCCAGCAGCGTCGAGGGGCAGAGCTCCTACAATGAGCAGTTCTTC. The full variable domain, rest sourced from reference TRBV9 and TRBJ2-1, is DSGVTQTPKHLITATGQRVTLRCSPRSGDLSVYWYQQSLDQGLQFLIQYYNGEERAKGNILERFSAQQFPDLHSELNLSSLELGDSALYFCASSVEGQSSYNEQFFGPGTRLTVL.

This clonotype occurred many times. The chain employs TRBV29-1 and TRBJ2-7; D possibly corresponds to TRBD2 (6 bases). CDR3 length: 12 residues. The germline gives CDR1 SQVTM, CDR2 ANQGSEA. V was trimmed by 7 bases and J by 3 bases, leaving 13 bases between them. The CDR3 sequence is CSALTSVYEQYF. The CDR3 bases are TGCAGCGCCCTGACTAGTGTCTACGAGCAGTACTTC.

This clonotype was seen a few times. In DNA form, the CDR3 reads TGTGCCAGCAGCCAAGGGGGAGGACTAGCAGTTTACAATGAGCAGTTCTTC. This translates into CASSQGGGLAVYNEQFF. V is TRBV11-2 and J is TRBJ2-1, with 8 positions matching TRBD2. The length of the CDR3 is 17 residues. Trimming at V came to 5 bases and at J to 4 bases, leaving 13 bases not matched to a gene. Germline values: CDR1 SGHAT, CDR2 FQNNGV.

This clonotype came up a few times. The chain uses TRBV20-1 and TRBJ2-3; 11 bases agree with TRBD2. The CDR3 consists of 18 residues. With 0 bases clipped from V and 5 bases from J, the junction kept 13 bases outside the gene matches. CDR1 and CDR2 (germline): DFQATT, SNEGSKA (reference sequence). The CDR3: CSARDASVLSGRGDTQYF. CDR3 bases: TGCAGTGCTAGAGATGCCTCCGTTCTTAGCGGGAGGGGAGATACGCAGTATTTT.

The rearrangement joins TRBV13 to TRBJ2-3; 10 bases agree with TRBD2. After removal of 6 bases from V and 1 base from J, the junction contained 16 bases not matched to a gene. Germline assignment: CDR1 PRHDT and CDR2 FYEKMQ (reference sequence). The CDR3 spans 19 residues. This chain's CDR3 is CASSPGGLAGEDRTDTQYF. The CDR3 region has the DNA TGTGCCAGCAGTCCTGGGGGTCTAGCGGGAGAGGACCGCACAGATACGCAGTATTTT. Full variable domain (outside the CDR3, taken from reference TRBV13 and TRBJ2-3): AAGVIQSPRHLIKEKRETATLKCYPIPRHDTVYWYQQGPGQDPQFLISFYEKMQSDKGSIPDRFSAQQFSDYHSELNMSSLELGDSALYFCASSPGGLAGEDRTDTQYFGPGTRLTVL.

This chain joins TRBV27 and TRBJ2-7; D is perhaps TRBD2 (5 bases). V lost 6 bases and J lost 4, with 16 bases in between. The CDR3 totals 14 residues. CDR1 is MNHEY and CDR2 is SMNVEV in the germline V gene (reference sequence). CDR3 DNA sequence: TGTGCCAGCAGAATGGTAGGAGAGGGTTACGAGCAGTACTTC. Its protein product is CASRMVGEGYEQYF.

This chain uses TRBV4-3 with TRBJ2-3, with D unresolved. The CDR3 loop spans 15 amino acids. The germline CDR1 and CDR2 sequences are LGHNA and YSLEER. Deletions cut 1 base from V and 10 bases from J, with 18 bases between. CDR3 residues: CASSQGSNLVNAQYF. The CDR3 region has the DNA TGCGCCAGCAGCCAAGGCTCAAATTTGGTTAATGCGCAGTATTTT.

This clonotype appeared a few times. The V and J genes are TRBV24-1 and TRBJ2-5; the D gene is possibly TRBD1 (6 bases). Germline CDR1 and CDR2: KGHDR and SFDVKD. V was clipped by 4 bases and J by 1 base, with 12 bases between them. The CDR3 loop spans 15 amino acids. The CDR3, as DNA: TGTGCCACCAGTGACTTACAGGGAGCCCAAGAGACCCAGTACTTC. This gives the protein CATSDLQGAQETQYF.

This clonotype was seen ten or more times. The rearrangement uses TRBV6-2 or TRBV6-3 and TRBJ2-7, with 10 bases identical to TRBD1. The CDR3 runs 18 residues. The germline gives CDR1 MNHEY, CDR2 SVGEGT. With 0 bases clipped from V and 3 bases from J, the junction kept 11 bases outside the gene matches. The CDR3 loop is CASSYSILEGQGNYEQYF. As DNA, the CDR3 is TGTGCCAGCAGTTACTCGATTTTAGAGGGACAGGGGAACTACGAGCAGTACTTC.

The DNA of the CDR3 is TGTGCCAGCTTCATGCGGGGGCGGACTGAAGCTTTCTTT. This translates into CASFMRGRTEAFF. The chain is built from TRBV12-3 or TRBV12-4 and TRBJ1-1; a possible D gene is TRBD1 (6 bases). The CDR3 runs 13 residues. V lost 8 bases, J lost 5 bases, and 15 bases lay in between.

This clonotype was observed at least ten times. CDR3 nucleotides: TGCAGTGCTAAAAGACAGGGCCTCTCTAATCAGCCCCAGCATTTT. It yields the protein CSAKRQGLSNQPQHF. This chain links TRBV20-1 with TRBJ1-5; 7 bases fit TRBD1. Germline-derived CDR1 and CDR2 are DFQATT and SNEGSKA (reference sequence). Losses at the gene ends were 4 bases for V and 4 bases for J; bases not matched to a gene: 10. The CDR3 has 15 residues.

In this sample, this clonotype turned up many times. The rearrangement uses TRBV4-3 and TRBJ2-1; D is undetermined. Per germline, CDR1 LGHNA and CDR2 YSLEER. The V and J ends lost 5 bases and 0 bases respectively, with 11 bases between them. CDR3 length: 15 amino acids. As DNA, the CDR3 is TGCGCCAGCAGCGATTGGGCTAACTCCTACAATGAGCAGTTCTTC. This codes for CASSDWANSYNEQFF.